What follows are 4 T cell receptor beta chains derived from one specimen sequenced in a study of T cells expressing NK-cell markers. TCRdb re-called the 5' RACE reads and gives one entry per CDR3 protein, without DNA. This table lists around 380,000 distinct CDR3 sequences. Source material: blood T cells: a sorted CD56 or NKG2C T cell subset, CD4+ or CD8+ T cells, or bulk PBMC T cells (not recorded which). Receptor source: a woman between 45 and 60 years old in good health.

The chain combines TRBV7-9 with TRBJ2-3; TCRdb proposes TRBD2, but this gene call is untestable without DNA. Germline loops: CDR1 SEHNR, CDR2 FQNEAQ (reference sequence). This CDR3 comprises 15 residues. The CDR3 loop is CASSPGTSASDTQYF.

CDR3 in amino acids: CASSLAGPVRDEQFF. This chain connects TRBV5-1 to TRBJ2-1; the TRBD2 assignment by TCRdb is unverifiable without DNA. Germline V gene sequence: CDR1 SGHRS, CDR2 YFSETQ. The CDR3 contains 15 residues. Combining the CDR3 with reference TRBV5-1 and TRBJ2-1 gives the whole variable domain KAGVTQTPRYLIKTRGQQVTLSCSPISGHRSVSWYQQTPGQGLQFLFEYFSETQRNKGNFPGRFSGRQFSNSRSEMNVSTLELGDSALYLCASSLAGPVRDEQFFGPGTRLTVL.

The chain joins TRBV5-1 to TRBJ2-2. In germline, CDR1 is SGHRS, CDR2 YFSETQ. The CDR3 is 14 amino acids. The CDR3 sequence: CASSSSAATGELFF.

V usage is TRBV12-3 or TRBV12-4 and J usage is TRBJ2-5; TCRdb selects TRBD1, and the lack of DNA leaves this call unchecked. This CDR3 is 15 amino acids long. The CDR3 loop is CASSLVPGSLGAQYF.